This passage covers 18 T cell receptor beta chains from one sample sequenced in a study of blood T cell repertoires in COVID-19. Here immunoSEQ multiplex PCR was the method, and the copy in TCRdb shows in-frame clones only, minus some. The sample lists roughly 59,000 clones; roughly 81% were seen once. The sequencing input was peripheral blood. The receptor set was obtained from a man older than 75 with acute or convalescent COVID-19.

The chain couples TRBV4-2 to TRBJ2-1, with D unresolved. The CDR3 covers 13 residues. Germline V gene sequence: CDR1 LGHNA, CDR2 YNFKEQ. V lost 0 bases and J lost 9, with 9 bases in between. Here the CDR3 DNA reads TGTGCCAGCAGCCAAGACGGCAGAGGTGAGCAGTTCTTC. It specifies CASSQDGRGEQFF.

The CDR3, as DNA: TGTGCCAGCAGCTTAGACAAAGGGGCCGGTCTTGGGGAGACCCAGTACTTC. It yields the protein CASSLDKGAGLGETQYF. The V and J genes are TRBV7-9 and TRBJ2-5, with a tentative D call TRBD1 (5 bases). Trimming left V 1 base short and J 5 bases short, with 20 bases between. The CDR3 loop spans 17 amino acids. CDR1 is SEHNR, CDR2 FQNEAQ, per germline (reference sequence).

The DNA for the CDR3 is TGTGCCACCAGCGGAGTCCGGCAGGGGGGGAACACCGGGGAGCTGTTTTTT. It yields the protein CATSGVRQGGNTGELFF. The chain employs TRBV24-1 and TRBJ2-2; the D gene is possibly TRBD1 (7 bases). V dropped 7 bases and J dropped 1 base, with 18 bases sitting between them. Germline CDR1 is KGHDR and CDR2 is SFDVKD. The CDR3 sequence is 17 residues long.

The CDR3 sequence: CASSIQKLTANTGELFF. CDR3 nucleotides: TGTGCCAGCAGCATCCAAAAGCTTACCGCGAACACCGGGGAGCTGTTTTTT. The rearrangement uses TRBV9 and TRBJ2-2; D is ambiguous. Trimming cost V 4 bases and J 0 bases, with 16 bases left between them. The CDR3 sequence is 17 residues long. Germline CDR1 SGDLS, CDR2 YYNGEE. Combining the CDR3 with reference TRBV9 and TRBJ2-2 gives the whole variable domain DSGVTQTPKHLITATGQRVTLRCSPRSGDLSVYWYQQSLDQGLQFLIQYYNGEERAKGNILERFSAQQFPDLHSELNLSSLELGDSALYFCASSIQKLTANTGELFFGEGSRLTVL.

V gene TRBV7-2 combines with J gene TRBJ2-4, with a weak D call TRBD2 (5 bases). The V gene lost 0 bases and the J gene lost 3 bases, with 12 bases spanning the gap. The CDR3 runs to 16 residues. Per the germline V gene, CDR1 is SGHTA and CDR2 is FQGNSA. The CDR3 DNA reads TGTGCCAGCAGCTTAGCAGGGAGTTGGGACAAAAACATTCAGTACTTC. This encodes CASSLAGSWDKNIQYF.

The CDR3 DNA reads TGTGCCAGCAGCTTAACTAGCGGGAGGTCTCTGAATGAGCAGTTCTTC. Its protein product is CASSLTSGRSLNEQFF. The rearrangement joins TRBV7-9 to TRBJ2-1; 12 nucleotides line up with TRBD2. The germline CDR1 and CDR2 sequences are SEHNR and FQNEAQ (reference sequence). The CDR3 contains 16 residues. V shed 2 bases and J 7 bases; nucleotides not matched to a gene: 6.

V is TRBV7-3 and J is TRBJ1-6; D is unresolved. V shed 4 bases and J shed 11 bases, with 12 bases lying between them. Germline loops: CDR1 SGHTA, CDR2 FQGTGA. The CDR3 length is 13 residues. The CDR3 region is CASSSTPGTPLHF. CDR3 in DNA: TGTGCCAGCAGCTCGACCCCGGGAACACCCCTCCACTTT.

As for this clone: This CDR3 is also generated by other DNA sequences in the sample. The chain combines TRBV18 with TRBJ2-3; 11 bases line up with TRBD2. There are 16 residues in the CDR3. CDR1 and CDR2 (germline): KGHSH, LQKENI. Trimming took 3 bases from V and 2 from J; bases not matched to a gene: 4. CDR3 sequence reads: CASSPGTSGHTDTQYF. The DNA for the CDR3 is TGTGCCAGCTCACCGGGGACTAGCGGACACACAGATACGCAGTATTTT.

This rearrangement joins TRBV10-3 to TRBJ2-5, with 7 positions matching TRBD1. CDR3 length: 16 amino acids. CDR1 ENHRY and CDR2 SYGVKD come from the germline V gene. The trim removed 4 bases at V and 1 base at J, leaving 9 bases unmatched. In DNA, the CDR3 is TGTGCCATCAGTGGGATTGGTAGGACAGGCCAAGAGACCCAGTACTTC. This translates into CAISGIGRTGQETQYF.

This rearrangement joins TRBV27 to TRBJ2-3; no reliable D call. Germline V gene data show CDR1 as MNHEY and CDR2 as SMNVEV (reference sequence). The CDR3 is 14 residues long. Deletions cut 4 bases from V and 0 bases from J, with 8 bases between. The DNA for the CDR3 is TGTGCCAGCAGTTCTAGAACTAGCACAGATACGCAGTATTTT. Translated: CASSSRTSTDTQYF.

This clone has just one count. The gene calls are TRBV5-1 and TRBJ1-5, with unresolved D. The CDR3 runs to 14 residues. The V and J ends lost 4 bases and 2 bases respectively, with 10 bases between them. Germline V gene data show CDR1 as SGHRS and CDR2 as YFSETQ. CDR3 DNA: TGCGCCAGCAGCCCGGGTGATGGCAATCAGCCCCAGCATTTT. Protein: CASSPGDGNQPQHF.

The chain combines TRBV7-8 with TRBJ1-2; 11 nucleotides align to TRBD1. Germline CDR1 SGHVS, CDR2 FQNEAQ. The V and J ends lost 5 bases and 6 bases, in that order; junction bases with no gene match: 11. CDR3 length: 16 residues. CDR3 sequence reads: CASSRTRGQGANGYTF. In DNA, the CDR3 is TGTGCCAGCAGCCGCACACGAGGACAGGGGGCTAATGGCTACACCTTC. The entire variable domain, with the rest obtained from reference TRBV7-8 and TRBJ1-2, is as follows: GAGVSQSPRYKVAKRGQDVALRCDPISGHVSLFWYQQALGQGPEFLTYFQNEAQLDKSGLPSDRFFAERPEGSVSTLKIQRTQQEDSAVYLCASSRTRGQGANGYTFGSGTRLTVV.

This chain connects TRBV6-8 to TRBJ2-3; weak D call: TRBD1 (5 bases). Germline V gene data show CDR1 as MNHGY and CDR2 as SAAAGT. This CDR3 is built from 17 residues. Trimming stripped 4 bases from V and 0 bases from J, with 17 bases between. Here the CDR3 reads CASSLGSRQPSTDTQYF. The DNA of the CDR3 is TGTGCCAGCAGTTTGGGTTCGAGACAGCCTAGCACAGATACGCAGTATTTT.

This clone was detected a few times. The J gene is TRBJ2-7, the V gene TRBV6-5, with 13 bases identical to TRBD2. This CDR3 is built from 15 residues. With 6 bases clipped from V and 1 base from J, the junction kept 3 bases outside the gene matches. Germline lookup yields CDR1 MNHEY and CDR2 SVGAGI. Written as DNA, the CDR3 is TGTGCCAGCAGAAGACTAGCGGGAGGATCCTACGAGCAGTACTTC. It specifies CASRRLAGGSYEQYF.

This clone was counted only a few times. The V call is TRBV7-9, the J call TRBJ2-2, with D possibly matching TRBD1 (6 bases). The CDR3 has 14 amino acids. The germline V gene has CDR1 SEHNR and CDR2 FQNEAQ (reference sequence). V was pared by 2 bases and J by 5 bases, with 9 bases between. As DNA, the CDR3 is TGTGCCAGCAGCTTAAACAGGGATACCGGGGAGCTGTTTTTT. Translation: CASSLNRDTGELFF.

The J gene is TRBJ1-6, the V gene TRBV4-3, with 7 bases lining up with TRBD1. J was trimmed by 8 bases and V by 0 bases; bases with no gene match: 4. The CDR3 spans 15 residues. CDR1 and CDR2 from the germline V gene are LGHNA and YSLEER. For the CDR3, the DNA is TGCGCCAGCAGCCAAGACGGGACAGCATATTCACCCCTCCACTTT. Encoded protein: CASSQDGTAYSPLHF.

The chain employs TRBV4-3 and TRBJ1-1, with D perhaps matching TRBD1 (6 bases). Germline CDR1 LGHNA, CDR2 YSLEER. The CDR3 has 19 residues. V was cut by 4 bases and J by 1 base, with 25 bases left in between. The CDR3 nucleotides read TGCGCCAGCAGCCTTTTTCGGGGGGGGCTTGCTATGGGGAACACTGAAGCTTTCTTT. Protein: CASSLFRGGLAMGNTEAFF.

The chain's CDR3 is CSVEGQVLTDTQYF. The CDR3 DNA sequence: TGCAGCGTAGAGGGACAGGTCCTGACAGATACGCAGTATTTT. This chain links TRBV29-1 with TRBJ2-3, with TRBD1 matching over 8 bases. The germline V gene encodes CDR1 SQVTM and CDR2 ANQGSEA. The CDR3 contains 14 residues. Trimming cost V 6 bases and J 3 bases; bases outside gene matches: 8.